Each of the 24 T cell receptor beta chains below was sequenced from the same sample in a study of cytomegalovirus exposure and HLA in healthy donors. PCR employed 60 Vbeta and 13 Jbeta primers. Method: immunoSEQ multiplex PCR; TCRdb's copy keeps in-frame clones and lacks some. This table has 150,000 to 200,000 clones, less than 90% appearing once. The sample was PBMCs. All receptors come from a man between 25 and 39 years old in good health and CMV-seronegative.

This rearrangement joins TRBV15 to TRBJ2-7; 9 bases align to TRBD2. Germline V gene lookup returns CDR1 LNHNV and CDR2 YYDKDF (reference sequence). V lost 5 bases to trimming and J lost 4 bases; unmatched junction nucleotides: 9. CDR3 size: 15 residues. The CDR3 DNA reads TGTGCCACCAGCCCAAAGACTAGCGGTAATTACGAGCAGTACTTC. As protein: CATSPKTSGNYEQYF.

The gene calls are TRBV19 and TRBJ1-1; D gene uncertain. CDR3 length: 11 residues. CDR1 and CDR2 (germline): LNHDA, SQIVND (reference sequence). V dropped 5 bases and J dropped 11 bases, with 12 bases sitting between them. CDR3 residues: CASSSLVRAFF. The CDR3 nucleotides are TGTGCCAGTAGTTCCCTAGTTCGGGCTTTCTTT.

In its sample, this clone was seen a few times. This chain joins TRBV10-2 and TRBJ2-1; 8 bases map to TRBD2. CDR1 and CDR2 (germline): WSHSY, SAAADI. The CDR3 covers 16 residues. With 2 bases clipped from V and 6 bases from J, the junction kept 9 bases outside the gene matches. The CDR3 bases are TGCGCCAGCAGTGAGATGACGGGGGGGTTCAGCAATGAGCAGTTCTTC. This codes for CASSEMTGGFSNEQFF.

The chain uses TRBV19 and TRBJ2-7; 11 bases align to TRBD1. The length of the CDR3 is 14 residues. Germline CDR1 and CDR2: LNHDA and SQIVND (reference sequence). J was trimmed by 6 bases and V by 1 base; bases with no gene match: 2. This chain's CDR3 is CASSIGTGGTEQYF. The CDR3 nucleotides are TGTGCCAGTAGTATAGGGACAGGGGGCACCGAGCAGTACTTC. The entire variable domain, with the rest obtained from reference TRBV19 and TRBJ2-7, is as follows: DGGITQSPKYLFRKEGQNVTLSCEQNLNHDAMYWYRQDPGQGLRLIYYSQIVNDFQKGDIAEGYSVSREKKESFPLTVTSAQKNPTAFYLCASSIGTGGTEQYFGPGTRLTVT.

This sequence joins TRBV6-5 and TRBJ1-1; 8 bases are a match to TRBD1. In germline, CDR1 is MNHEY, CDR2 SVGAGI. With 4 bases clipped from V and 4 bases from J, the junction kept 8 bases outside the gene matches. This CDR3 comprises 15 residues. The CDR3: CASSSDRGGSTEAFF. The DNA for the CDR3 is TGTGCCAGCAGTTCCGACAGGGGTGGGAGCACTGAAGCTTTCTTT.

This chain uses TRBV5-1 with TRBJ2-2; D is unresolved. CDR1 is SGHRS and CDR2 is YFSETQ in the germline V gene. CDR3 length: 16 amino acids. With 7 bases removed from V and 0 bases from J, the gap between germline ends came to 16 bases. The CDR3 region is CASGKLVGSNTGELFF. CDR3 DNA: TGCGCCAGCGGTAAATTGGTCGGGTCGAACACCGGGGAGCTGTTTTTT.

The chain couples TRBV27 to TRBJ2-7, with D perhaps TRBD1 (5 bases). This CDR3 region has 13 residues. Germline CDR1 and CDR2: MNHEY and SMNVEV (reference sequence). V lost 2 bases, J lost 5 bases, and 10 bases lay in between. CDR3 sequence (DNA): TGTGCCAGCAGTTTAAGACAGCCCCACGAGCAGTACTTC. As protein: CASSLRQPHEQYF.

As concerns this clone: The junction departs from the called germline gene at one end, perhaps through a read error. Other nucleotide sequences from this sample produce the same CDR3. This rearrangement joins TRBV25-1 to TRBJ1-5; no firm D call. This CDR3 has 13 residues. The germline gives CDR1 MGHDK, CDR2 SYGVNS. The CDR3 loop is CASSYGNNQPQHF. The CDR3 bases are TGCGCCAGCAGCTACGGGAACAATCAGCCCCAGCATTTT. The full variable domain, rest sourced from reference TRBV25-1 and TRBJ1-5, is EADIYQTPRYLVIGTGKKITLECSQTMGHDKMYWYQQDPGMELHLIHYSYGVNSTEKGDLSSESTVSRIRTEHFPLTLESARPSHTSQYLCASSYGNNQPQHFGDGTRLSIL.

This chain links TRBV5-1 with TRBJ2-1; 10 bases agree with TRBD1. CDR3 length: 17 amino acids. V lost 4 bases to trimming and J lost 0 bases; unmatched junction nucleotides: 7. Germline CDR1 and CDR2: SGHRS and YFSETQ. The CDR3 bases are TGCGCCAGCAGCAAGGGGGGACAGGGGAGCTCCTACAATGAGCAGTTCTTC. This codes for CASSKGGQGSSYNEQFF.

The chain employs TRBV25-1 and TRBJ2-3; 12 nucleotides align to TRBD2. The length of the CDR3 is 17 residues. With V trimmed by 3 bases and J by 3 bases, 7 bases remained unmatched. Germline V gene data show CDR1 as MGHDK and CDR2 as SYGVNS. This chain's CDR3 is CASSEASGGGGTDTQYF. CDR3 nucleotides: TGTGCCAGCAGTGAGGCTAGCGGGGGGGGAGGGACAGATACGCAGTATTTT.

The genes are TRBV25-1 and TRBJ2-7, with a weak D call TRBD2 (6 bases). Per germline, CDR1 MGHDK and CDR2 SYGVNS. V was pared by 4 bases and J by 5 bases, with 9 bases between. The CDR3 length is 12 residues. CDR3 in amino acids: CASSGLANEQYF. CDR3 nucleotide sequence: TGTGCCAGCAGTGGCCTAGCGAACGAGCAGTACTTC.

This chain uses TRBV18 with TRBJ2-7; 10 nucleotides match TRBD1. Germline V gene data show CDR1 as KGHSH and CDR2 as LQKENI. This CDR3 has 14 residues. V gave up 4 bases and J gave up 6 bases; unmatched junction bases: 6. In DNA, the CDR3 is TGTGCCAGCTCACGGGGGACAGGGGAGATCGAGCAGTACTTC. Translated, it gives CASSRGTGEIEQYF. The entire variable domain, with the rest obtained from reference TRBV18 and TRBJ2-7, is as follows: NAGVMQNPRHLVRRRGQEARLRCSPMKGHSHVYWYRQLPEEGLKFMVYLQKENIIDESGMPKERFSAEFPKEGPSILRIQQVVRGDSAAYFCASSRGTGEIEQYFGPGTRLTVT.

The genes are TRBV10-1 and TRBJ2-3; 9 nucleotides line up with TRBD1. V dropped 3 bases and J dropped 6; count of bases not matched to a gene: 4. The germline gives CDR1 WNHNN, CDR2 SYGVQD (reference sequence). The CDR3 runs 14 residues. The CDR3 DNA is TGCGCCAGCAGTGAAGGACAGGGGACCGATACGCAGTATTTT. This codes for CASSEGQGTDTQYF.

This clone appeared a few times. The chain combines TRBV28 with TRBJ1-1, with TRBD1 identical over 9 bases. This CDR3 has 13 amino acids. CDR1 and CDR2 from the germline V gene are MDHEN and SYDVKM. The ends lost 5 bases at V and 7 bases at J; junction bases unmatched: 5. This CDR3 reads CASSIQGAIEAFF. In nucleotides, the CDR3 is TGTGCCAGCAGTATACAGGGGGCCATTGAAGCTTTCTTT.

The chain recombines TRBV28 with TRBJ2-7; possibly TRBD1 for D (7 bases). This CDR3 region has 14 residues. Germline CDR1 is MDHEN and CDR2 is SYDVKM. V dropped 2 bases and J dropped 2 bases, with 10 bases sitting between them. The CDR3 coding sequence is TGTGCCAGCAGTTTACAGGGGGGTACCTACGAGCAGTACTTC. Translating it yields CASSLQGGTYEQYF.

The V call is TRBV28, the J call TRBJ2-1; weak D call: TRBD1 (5 bases). CDR1 MDHEN and CDR2 SYDVKM come from the germline V gene. V was pared by 10 bases and J by 7 bases, with 20 bases between. This CDR3 has 14 amino acids. CDR3 nucleotide sequence: TGTGCCACCAAAAAGTGGCAGGGTGGGAATGAGCAGTTCTTC. Its protein is CATKKWQGGNEQFF.

V and J are TRBV28 and TRBJ2-2; D gene unclear. CDR1 is MDHEN, CDR2 SYDVKM, per germline. This CDR3 contains 15 residues. The germline V and J ends were trimmed by 6 bases and 7 bases, with 18 bases remaining between them. The CDR3 DNA reads as TGTGCCAGCAGGCTACCCCGTGGGCTGGTCGGGGAGCTGTTTTTT. As protein: CASRLPRGLVGELFF.

The table lists this clone with a count of one. The chain combines TRBV30 with TRBJ2-7; TRBD2 aligns across 7 bases. This CDR3 is built from 13 residues. CDR1 is GTSNPN, CDR2 SVGIG, per germline (reference sequence). With V trimmed by 4 bases and J by 2 bases, 5 bases remained unmatched. DNA of the CDR3: TGTGCCTGGACCGGGGGGTCGACCTACGAGCAGTACTTC. Protein sequence: CAWTGGSTYEQYF.

The rearrangement joins TRBV6-5 to TRBJ2-1; the D gene is possibly TRBD1 (6 bases). There are 13 residues in the CDR3. Germline V gene lookup returns CDR1 MNHEY and CDR2 SVGAGI. The V end lost 5 bases, the J end lost 4 bases, and 9 bases lay between the germline ends. In nucleotides, the CDR3 is TGTGCCAGCAGTACAGGGCGATACAATGAGCAGTTCTTC. Translating it yields CASSTGRYNEQFF.

The chain recombines TRBV11-2 with TRBJ1-5; D is possibly TRBD1 (6 bases). Trimming stripped 4 bases from V and 0 bases from J, with 7 bases between. The CDR3 loop spans 14 amino acids. CDR1 and CDR2 from the germline V gene are SGHAT and FQNNGV. CDR3 sequence: CASSWGHSNQPQHF. The CDR3 coding sequence is TGTGCCAGCAGCTGGGGACATAGCAATCAGCCCCAGCATTTT.

This sequence joins TRBV25-1 and TRBJ2-1; D might be TRBD1 (6 bases). In germline, CDR1 is MGHDK, CDR2 SYGVNS. CDR3 length: 14 residues. V gave up 6 bases and J gave up 8 bases, with 17 bases separating them. The CDR3 sequence: CASRGTPTPHEQFF. The CDR3 bases are TGTGCCAGCAGGGGGACACCAACCCCCCATGAGCAGTTCTTC.

The V and J genes are TRBV30 and TRBJ1-3; D is unclear. Trimming removed 0 bases at V and 3 bases at J, with 6 bases between. Looked up from germline, CDR1 is GTSNPN and CDR2 is SVGIG (reference sequence). This CDR3 contains 13 residues. The CDR3, as DNA: TGTGCCTGGAGTGTACTAGTTGGAAACACCATATATTTT. This gives the protein CAWSVLVGNTIYF.

The chain joins TRBV18 to TRBJ1-3; the D gene is possibly TRBD1 (6 bases). Trimming shortened V by 2 bases and J by 6 bases, and 26 bases separated the two germline ends. The CDR3 is 19 residues long. CDR1 and CDR2 from the germline V gene are KGHSH and LQKENI. DNA of the CDR3: TGTGCCAGCTCACCATTTACCCTCCTACAGGGACAACGACAAAACACCATATATTTT. It is translated as CASSPFTLLQGQRQNTIYF. The full variable domain, its missing parts supplied by reference TRBV18 and TRBJ1-3, is NAGVMQNPRHLVRRRGQEARLRCSPMKGHSHVYWYRQLPEEGLKFMVYLQKENIIDESGMPKERFSAEFPKEGPSILRIQQVVRGDSAAYFCASSPFTLLQGQRQNTIYFGEGSWLTVV.

As concerns this clone: Other DNA sequences in the sample encode the same CDR3. The rearrangement links TRBV6-5 to TRBJ2-5; D gene uncertain. The CDR3 length is 14 residues. V lost 4 bases and J lost 5, with 14 bases in between. Germline CDR1 is MNHEY and CDR2 is SVGAGI. CDR3 DNA sequence: TGTGCCAGCAGTTTGTACGCGCGTTCGGAGACCCAGTACTTC. Amino acid sequence: CASSLYARSETQYF.